The 21 T cell receptor beta chains reported below all come from one sample, sequenced in a study of T-cell reconstitution after alpha-beta-depleted transplantation in children. Preparation of the TCRbeta library used unique molecular identifiers. TCRdb analysed the PCR reads with MiXCR anew, one entry per CDR3 protein. This table has fewer than 500,000 distinct CDR3 sequences, around 46% appearing once. The sequences come from PBMCs, collected before TCRalphabeta/CD19-depleted stem cell transplant. Every receptor here comes from a girl aged 2-10 years with aplastic anemia, due to receive a stem cell transplant.

The CDR3 loop reads CASSAPPGVGYNEQFF. Here the CDR3 DNA reads TGTGCCAGCAGCGCCCCTCCGGGGGTGGGGTACAATGAGCAGTTCTTC. The V and J genes are TRBV7-2 and TRBJ2-1; TRBD2 might be the D (6 bases). Trimming left V 5 bases short and J 4 bases short, with 18 bases between. This CDR3 is built from 16 residues. Germline V gene sequence: CDR1 SGHTA, CDR2 FQGNSA.

This chain joins TRBV9 and TRBJ2-1, with TRBD2 identical over 7 bases. Unmatched junction bases numbered 11, after V lost 4 bases and J lost 7 bases. This CDR3 comprises 15 residues. Germline V gene sequence: CDR1 SGDLS, CDR2 YYNGEE. CDR3 nucleotide sequence: TGTGCCAGCAGCCCTCCCGGCGGGAGCTCAAATGAGCAGTTCTTC. This gives the protein CASSPPGGSSNEQFF.

The rearrangement links TRBV12-3 or TRBV12-4 to TRBJ1-3, with a possible D match to TRBD1 (5 bases). This CDR3 has 15 amino acids. V was shortened by 4 bases and J by 1 base, with 11 bases between the two germline ends. This CDR3 reads CASSSVSGSGNTIYF. The CDR3 DNA follows: TGTGCCAGCAGTTCGGTCTCAGGGTCTGGAAACACCATATATTTT.

The CDR3 loop is CASSPPRTGRETQYF. CDR3 in DNA: TGTGCCAGCAGCCCGCCAAGGACAGGGAGGGAGACCCAGTACTTC. This chain connects TRBV7-2 to TRBJ2-5; 8 nucleotides agree with TRBD1. The CDR3 spans 15 residues. Germline V gene lookup returns CDR1 SGHTA and CDR2 FQGNSA. The V segment lost 5 bases and the J segment 5 bases; nucleotides outside the gene matches: 10.

This clonotype was found once. CDR3: CASSLMGSGFTGELFF. DNA of the CDR3: TGTGCCAGCAGCTTAATGGGTTCCGGCTTCACCGGGGAGCTGTTTTTT. J is TRBJ2-2 and V is TRBV7-3; D remains ambiguous. Deletions cut 1 base from V and 4 bases from J, with 13 bases between. The CDR3 consists of 16 residues. Germline-derived CDR1 and CDR2 are SGHTA and FQGTGA.

A few counts support this clonotype. CDR3 nucleotide sequence: TGTGCCAGCAGCCTTAACAGGGGATGGGGTCACGAGCAGTACTTC. Protein sequence: CASSLNRGWGHEQYF. The rearrangement uses TRBV11-2 and TRBJ2-7; TRBD1 matches at 7 bases. The CDR3 sequence is 15 residues long. Germline-derived CDR1 and CDR2 are SGHAT and FQNNGV. V lost 5 bases and J lost 5; bases outside the gene matches: 12. The full variable domain, completed using reference TRBV11-2 and TRBJ2-7, is EAGVAQSPRYKIIEKRQSVAFWCNPISGHATLYWYQQILGQGPKLLIQFQNNGVVDDSQLPKDRFSAERLKGVDSTLKIQPAKLEDSAVYLCASSLNRGWGHEQYFGPGTRLTVT.

This chain uses TRBV20-1 with TRBJ2-1; D might be TRBD1 (5 bases). The V and J ends lost 1 base and 5 bases respectively, with 12 bases between them. Germline values: CDR1 DFQATT, CDR2 SNEGSKA (reference sequence). The CDR3 runs 14 residues. CDR3 in amino acids: CSARGARTNNEQFF. In nucleotides, the CDR3 is TGCAGTGCTAGAGGAGCCAGGACAAACAATGAGCAGTTCTTC.

This sequence joins TRBV7-3 and TRBJ2-1, with D uncertain. V gave up 4 bases and J gave up 6 bases, with 13 bases separating them. CDR1 is SGHTA and CDR2 is FQGTGA in the germline V gene. This CDR3 region has 14 residues. The CDR3 DNA reads as TGTGCCAGCAGCTCAAACCGGAACCTCAATGAGCAGTTCTTC. As protein: CASSSNRNLNEQFF.

J is TRBJ2-3 and V is TRBV20-1; D call uncertain. Trimming removed 6 bases at V and 5 bases at J, with 9 bases between. The length of the CDR3 is 11 residues. Germline V lookup: CDR1 DFQATT, CDR2 SNEGSKA (reference sequence). The CDR3 region is CSALHGDTQYF. The DNA for the CDR3 is TGCAGTGCCTTGCATGGAGATACGCAGTATTTT.

V gene TRBV30 combines with J gene TRBJ2-1; no clear D. V gave up 4 bases and J gave up 1 base, with 11 bases separating them. The germline CDR1 and CDR2 sequences are GTSNPN and SVGIG (reference sequence). This CDR3 comprises 14 residues. This CDR3 reads CAWNIDGSYNEQFF. The CDR3 nucleotides read TGTGCCTGGAATATCGATGGTTCCTACAATGAGCAGTTCTTC.

At least ten counts were recorded for this clonotype. The chain couples TRBV27 to TRBJ1-4; no definite D call. Germline lookup yields CDR1 MNHEY and CDR2 SMNVEV (reference sequence). The CDR3 length is 13 residues. Trimming took 2 bases from V and 8 from J, leaving 9 bases between them. CDR3 loop: CASSLMNREKLFF. CDR3 nucleotide sequence: TGTGCCAGCAGTTTAATGAATCGGGAAAAACTGTTTTTT.

This clonotype was observed many times. The rearrangement uses TRBV3-1 and TRBJ2-2, with no clear D. The ends were cut back, 4 bases at V and 10 bases at J, with 10 bases in the middle. The germline V gene encodes CDR1 LGHDT and CDR2 YNNKEL (reference sequence). The CDR3 is 12 residues long. The CDR3 DNA follows: TGTGCCAGCAGCCGATGGCAGGAGGAGCTGTTTTTT. This sequence encodes CASSRWQEELFF.

The rearrangement uses TRBV10-3 and TRBJ2-5; 11 bases are a match to TRBD2. The CDR3 spans 16 residues. Germline assignment: CDR1 ENHRY and CDR2 SYGVKD. The V and J ends lost 3 bases and 1 base, in that order; junction bases with no gene match: 4. The CDR3 region has the DNA TGTGCCATCAGTGAAGCTGGGACTAGCGGCCAAGAGACCCAGTACTTC. Protein sequence: CAISEAGTSGQETQYF.

The V gene is TRBV4-2, the J gene TRBJ2-1; D gene uncertain. This CDR3 comprises 14 residues. V was pared by 0 bases and J by 7 bases, with 10 bases between. From germline, CDR1 is LGHNA and CDR2 YNFKEQ. CDR3 amino acids: CASSQEIVRNEQFF. The CDR3 DNA reads TGTGCCAGCAGCCAAGAAATAGTCCGAAATGAGCAGTTCTTC.

The chain combines TRBV6-1 with TRBJ2-3, with no clear D. The CDR3 covers 14 residues. V was clipped by 10 bases and J by 3 bases, with 17 bases between them. Per germline, CDR1 MNHNS and CDR2 SASEGT. This CDR3 reads CATSLGLGTDTQYF. In DNA form, the CDR3 reads TGTGCCACCTCCCTCGGGTTAGGAACAGATACGCAGTATTTT.

V is TRBV20-1 and J is TRBJ2-1; TRBD2 matches at 7 bases. The CDR3 sequence is 15 residues long. Germline-derived CDR1 and CDR2 are DFQATT and SNEGSKA (reference sequence). Trimming took 3 bases from V and 0 from J; bases not matched to a gene: 5. CDR3 in amino acids: CSASGGLSSYNEQFF. The DNA for the CDR3 is TGCAGTGCTAGCGGGGGGTTGAGCTCCTACAATGAGCAGTTCTTC.

This rearrangement joins TRBV5-1 to TRBJ1-4, with 7 bases identical to TRBD1. Germline V gene sequence: CDR1 SGHRS, CDR2 YFSETQ. V dropped 4 bases and J dropped 7; count of bases not matched to a gene: 10. This CDR3 is 15 amino acids long. The DNA for the CDR3 is TGCGCCAGCAGCGCGACAGGGCCGGCTACTGAAAAACTGTTTTTT. Protein sequence: CASSATGPATEKLFF.

The table lists this clonotype with many counts. The chain employs TRBV20-1 and TRBJ2-7, with 7 bases fitting TRBD1. Germline-derived CDR1 and CDR2 are DFQATT and SNEGSKA (reference sequence). V was pared by 5 bases and J by 2 bases, with 9 bases of the junction left unmatched. The CDR3 has 14 residues. The CDR3 reads CSAETGASPYEQYF. The DNA for the CDR3 is TGCAGTGCTGAAACAGGGGCCTCCCCCTACGAGCAGTACTTC.

CDR3 loop: CSPPSGSPEAFF. CDR3 bases: TGCAGTCCTCCGTCGGGGTCCCCTGAAGCTTTCTTT. This chain links TRBV20-1 with TRBJ1-1; no firm D call. The CDR3 loop spans 12 amino acids. The V end lost 8 bases, the J end lost 6 bases, and 16 bases lay between the germline ends. Per the germline V gene, CDR1 is DFQATT and CDR2 is SNEGSKA (reference sequence).

The chain links TRBV6-5 to TRBJ2-4, with 10 positions matching TRBD2. Germline CDR1 MNHEY, CDR2 SVGAGI. This CDR3 spans 17 amino acids. Unmatched junction bases numbered 9, after V lost 2 bases and J lost 5 bases. The CDR3 bases are TGTGCCAGCAGTTACAGGCTAGCGGGGGCGAGGGAAAACATTCAGTACTTC. Its protein product is CASSYRLAGARENIQYF.

At least ten counts were recorded for this clonotype. The V call is TRBV9, the J call TRBJ2-2; 8 bases are shared with TRBD2. CDR3 length equals 16 residues. The germline V gene encodes CDR1 SGDLS and CDR2 YYNGEE. After removal of 4 bases from V and 0 bases from J, the junction contained 5 bases not matched to a gene. CDR3 loop: CASSSSGSANTGELFF. The CDR3 nucleotides are TGTGCCAGCAGCTCAAGCGGGAGCGCGAACACCGGGGAGCTGTTTTTT.